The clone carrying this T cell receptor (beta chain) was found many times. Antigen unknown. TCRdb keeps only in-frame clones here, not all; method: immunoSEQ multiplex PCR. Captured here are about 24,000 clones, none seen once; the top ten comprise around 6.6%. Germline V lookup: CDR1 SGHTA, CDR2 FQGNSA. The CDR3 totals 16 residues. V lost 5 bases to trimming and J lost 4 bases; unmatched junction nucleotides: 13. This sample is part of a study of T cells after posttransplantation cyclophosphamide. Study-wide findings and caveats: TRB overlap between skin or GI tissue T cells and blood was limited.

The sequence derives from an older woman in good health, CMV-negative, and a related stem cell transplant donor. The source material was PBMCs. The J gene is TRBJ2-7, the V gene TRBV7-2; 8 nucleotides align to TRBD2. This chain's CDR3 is CASSPKVVAGMYEQYF. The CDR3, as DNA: TGTGCCAGCAGCCCAAAGGTGGTAGCGGGGATGTACGAGCAGTACTTC.